This T cell receptor (beta chain) was recorded in a study of OX40 agonist ivuxolimab in advanced cancers. Study-level points and caveats: Blood T cells, both CD4+ and CD8+, expanded clonally by week 6 at 0.1 to 3.0 mg/kg. In CD8+ T cells, expanded clones were on average more numerous than in CD4+. The authors did not determine the antigen specificity of the expanded peripheral T cells.

TCRdb's table, derived via immunoSEQ multiplex PCR, lists solely in-frame clones and lacks some. The profile covers under 100,000 clones, with approximately 84% appearing a single time and roughly 0.53% taken by the ten largest. With respect to this clone: What it recognizes is unknown.

Germline CDR1 MNHEY, CDR2 SVGAGI. Trimming stripped 6 bases from V and 6 bases from J, with 16 bases between. The length of the CDR3 is 14 residues. V gene TRBV6-5 combines with J gene TRBJ2-3; D possibly corresponds to TRBD2 (6 bases). This sample comprised CD4+ or CD8+ T cells sorted from blood, obtained in a trial of the OX40 agonist ivuxolimab. The TCR was taken from an adult with an advanced solid tumor such as melanoma, head and neck, liver or kidney cancer. The CDR3 sequence is CASRREYQGDTQYF. DNA of the CDR3: TGTGCCAGCAGACGGGAGTACCAGGGTGATACGCAGTATTTT.